The clone carrying this T cell receptor beta chain was found many times. Its antigen is unidentified. The source of the sample is a study of T-cell memory formation after mild COVID-19. Broader study findings: Clones that shrank (day 15 to 85) were balanced CD4/CD8, whereas later expanders leaned CD4+.

Using its own MiXCR run on the 5' RACE reads, TCRdb lists one record per CDR3 protein. This table has hundreds of thousands of distinct CDR3 sequences, approximately 14% appearing once. V shed 5 bases and J shed 9 bases, with 17 bases lying between them. The germline gives CDR1 LNHDA, CDR2 SQIVND (reference sequence). The CDR3 runs to 13 residues. The chain is built from TRBV19 and TRBJ2-7; D is unresolved. The clonotype originates from a man aged 18-30 years who had mild COVID-19 (a few samples of this study predate the infection). Cell type and time point are not known. Source material: PBMCs or a T cell subset sorted from them (not recorded which). The CDR3 bases are TGTGCCAGTAGTCAACGGGCCGCAGGCGGGCAGTACTTC. Translating it yields CASSQRAAGGQYF. Combining the CDR3 with reference TRBV19 and TRBJ2-7 gives the whole variable domain DGGITQSPKYLFRKEGQNVTLSCEQNLNHDAMYWYRQDPGQGLRLIYYSQIVNDFQKGDIAEGYSVSREKKESFPLTVTSAQKNPTAFYLCASSQRAAGGQYFGPGTRLTVT.